The T cell receptor (beta chain) under discussion was sequenced for a study of blood T cell repertoires in COVID-19 (dated by TCRdb to the early 2020s). Turning to the overall study: The collaborator samples originated in the United States, Italy and Spain and spanned the acute and convalescent phases of COVID-19. The samples were drawn from the first 160 participants of the ongoing ImmuneRACE study and from 1,254 subjects provided by 6 global collaborators. A de-identified subject ID, COVID-19 status, age in years and sex were almost always included in the sample metadata. Where available, HLA class I and class II types were taken from metadata supplied by the sample provider and were not determined by assay-based typing. The repertoires were released in a freely available public database intended as a resource for research on the immune response to SARS-CoV-2. Deeply sampled blood TCRbeta repertoires from subjects exposed to, actively infected with, or recovered from COVID-19 were included in the dataset. The material from the prospective study consisted of cDNA or gDNA derived from T cells, B-cell-depleted T cells, or PBMCs. Broad study findings and their caveats: The amount of clinical and demographic metadata varied by source and participant and was provided uncurated.

As regards this clone: Its antigen remains undetermined. Base qualities are not at hand, and no much larger clone is one base apart.

The CDR3 covers 15 residues, taking in both the cysteine and the phenylalanine. This entry keeps only the CDR3 DNA: 45 bases, framed from base 1. In the germline V gene, CDR1 corresponds to MDHEN and CDR2 to SYDVKM. For this chain, trimming is 7 bases at the V end and 7 bases at the J end, and the number of junction bases without a gene match is 12. One collaborating source in Seattle enrolled patients while the patients were actively infected and followed the patients over time throughout the course of disease. Collaborating institutions collected whole blood in K2EDTA tubes following their own protocols. For TCRbeta analysis, collaborators shipped samples as frozen whole blood, isolated PBMCs, or DNA extracted from either of those sample types. TCRbeta CDR3 regions were amplified from genomic DNA using the immunoSEQ Assay, a bias-controlled multiplex PCR. Processing in the source paper ran as follows. The number of nucleated cells in each sample was estimated by amplification of reference gene primers within the assay. Sequence reads were collapsed and filtered to measure the absolute abundance of every unique TCRbeta CDR3 rearrangement. For each sample, productive Simpson clonality was calculated as the square root of Simpson's diversity index over productive rearrangements. TCRdb retrieved this table from immuneACCESS and kept in-frame rearrangements only. Not all clones are present; in checked studies, unresolved V genes account for under half, and no reason is known for the remainder. D and trimming come from the DNA, and the V and J calls and clone size come from that table. Within this sample are around 160,000 clones, with around 89% of them counted one time only. The top ten hold roughly 13% of the sample.

This TCR was recovered from a man aged 18 to 30 with COVID-19, enrolled during active disease. Sample: peripheral blood. The receptor chain draws on TRBV28 and TRBJ2-1; 8 middle bases align to TRBD2. The nucleotide sequence is TGTGCCAGCACCCCCCTAGGGGCGGGAGGAAATGAGCAGTTCTTC. Its coded protein is CASTPLGAGGNEQFF.